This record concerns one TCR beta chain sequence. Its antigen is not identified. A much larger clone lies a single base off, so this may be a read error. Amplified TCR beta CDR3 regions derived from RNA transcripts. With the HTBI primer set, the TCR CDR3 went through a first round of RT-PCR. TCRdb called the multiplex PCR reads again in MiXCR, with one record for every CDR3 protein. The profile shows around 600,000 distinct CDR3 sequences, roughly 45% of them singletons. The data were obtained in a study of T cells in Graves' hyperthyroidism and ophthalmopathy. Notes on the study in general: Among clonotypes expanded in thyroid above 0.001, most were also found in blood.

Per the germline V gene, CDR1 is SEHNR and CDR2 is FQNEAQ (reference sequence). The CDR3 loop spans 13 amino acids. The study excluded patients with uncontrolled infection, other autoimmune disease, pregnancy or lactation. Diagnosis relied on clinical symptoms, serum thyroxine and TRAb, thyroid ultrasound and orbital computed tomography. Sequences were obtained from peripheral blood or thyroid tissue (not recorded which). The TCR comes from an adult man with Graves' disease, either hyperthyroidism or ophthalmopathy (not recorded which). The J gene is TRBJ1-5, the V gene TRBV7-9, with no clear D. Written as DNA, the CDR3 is TGTGCCAGCAGCTTTTATAGCAGTCAGCCCCAGCATTTT. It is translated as CASSFYSSQPQHF.